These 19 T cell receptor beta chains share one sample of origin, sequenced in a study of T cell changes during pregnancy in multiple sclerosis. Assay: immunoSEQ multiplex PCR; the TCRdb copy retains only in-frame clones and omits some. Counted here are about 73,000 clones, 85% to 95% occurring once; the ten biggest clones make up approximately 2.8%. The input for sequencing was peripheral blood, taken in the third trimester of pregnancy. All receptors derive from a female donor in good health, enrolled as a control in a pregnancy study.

Here the CDR3 DNA reads TGTGCCAGCAGCTTACCGGACAGGGCTTTAGTACACGGTGAGACCCAGTACTTC. Protein product: CASSLPDRALVHGETQYF. The chain joins TRBV7-8 to TRBJ2-5; 8 bases are shared with TRBD1. Trimming removed 2 bases from V and 5 bases from J; junction bases left unmatched: 16. CDR3 length: 18 residues. Germline CDR1 is SGHVS and CDR2 is FQNEAQ. Variable domain in full (rest from reference TRBV7-8 and TRBJ2-5): GAGVSQSPRYKVAKRGQDVALRCDPISGHVSLFWYQQALGQGPEFLTYFQNEAQLDKSGLPSDRFFAERPEGSVSTLKIQRTQQEDSAVYLCASSLPDRALVHGETQYFGPGTRLLVL.

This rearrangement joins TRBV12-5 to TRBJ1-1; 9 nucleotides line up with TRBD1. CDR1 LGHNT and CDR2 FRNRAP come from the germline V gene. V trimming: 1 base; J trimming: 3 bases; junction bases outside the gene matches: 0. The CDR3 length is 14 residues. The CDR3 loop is CASGLGTGDTEAFF. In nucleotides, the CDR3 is TGTGCTAGTGGTTTGGGGACAGGGGACACTGAAGCTTTCTTT. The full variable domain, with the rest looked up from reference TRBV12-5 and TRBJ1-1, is DARVTQTPRHKVTEMGQEVTMRCQPILGHNTVFWYRQTMMQGLELLAYFRNRAPLDDSGMPKDRFSAEMPDATLATLKIQPSEPRDSAVYFCASGLGTGDTEAFFGQGTRLTVV.

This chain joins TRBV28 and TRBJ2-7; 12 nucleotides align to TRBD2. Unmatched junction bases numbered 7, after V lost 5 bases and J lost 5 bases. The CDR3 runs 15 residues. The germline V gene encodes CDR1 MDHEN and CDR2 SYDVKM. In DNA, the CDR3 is TGTGCCAGCAGTACCCGGACTAGCGGGACCCACGAGCAGTACTTC. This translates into CASSTRTSGTHEQYF.

This chain's CDR3 is CASSYRSYEQYF. The CDR3 nucleotides are TGTGCCAGCAGTTACCGGAGCTACGAGCAGTACTTC. The chain carries TRBV6-7 and TRBJ2-7; D gene uncertain. TRBV6-7 is reported as an ORF; its role is uncertain. The CDR3 extends over 12 amino acids. Trimming cost V 2 bases and J 3 bases, with 5 bases left between them.

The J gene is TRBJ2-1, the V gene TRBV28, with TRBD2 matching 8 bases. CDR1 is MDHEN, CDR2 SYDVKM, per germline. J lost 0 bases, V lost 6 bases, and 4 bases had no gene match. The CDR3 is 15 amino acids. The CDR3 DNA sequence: TGTGCCAGCAGGAGCGGGAGCCTCTCCTACAATGAGCAGTTCTTC. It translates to CASRSGSLSYNEQFF. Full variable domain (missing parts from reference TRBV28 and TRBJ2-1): DVKVTQSSRYLVKRTGEKVFLECVQDMDHENMFWYRQDPGLGLRLIYFSYDVKMKEKGDIPEGYSVSREKKERFSLILESASTNQTSMYLCASRSGSLSYNEQFFGPGTRLTVL.

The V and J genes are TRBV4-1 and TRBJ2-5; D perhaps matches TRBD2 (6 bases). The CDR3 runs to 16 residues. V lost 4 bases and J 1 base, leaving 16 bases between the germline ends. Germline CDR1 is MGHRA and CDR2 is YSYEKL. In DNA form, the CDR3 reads TGCGCCAGCAGCCCCACGAAAGGGACTGTCCAAGAGACCCAGTACTTC. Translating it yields CASSPTKGTVQETQYF.

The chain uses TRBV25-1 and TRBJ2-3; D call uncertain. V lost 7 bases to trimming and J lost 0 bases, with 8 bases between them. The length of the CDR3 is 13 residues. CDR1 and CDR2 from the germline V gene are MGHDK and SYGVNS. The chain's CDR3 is CASIPHSTDTQYF. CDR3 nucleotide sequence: TGTGCCAGCATTCCACACAGCACAGATACGCAGTATTTT.

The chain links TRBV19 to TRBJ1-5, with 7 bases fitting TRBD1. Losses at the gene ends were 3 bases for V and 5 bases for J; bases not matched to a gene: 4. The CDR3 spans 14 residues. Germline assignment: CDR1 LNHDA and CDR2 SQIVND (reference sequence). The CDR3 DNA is TGTGCCAGTAGTATGGGGGACAGCTATCAGCCCCAGCATTTT. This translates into CASSMGDSYQPQHF.

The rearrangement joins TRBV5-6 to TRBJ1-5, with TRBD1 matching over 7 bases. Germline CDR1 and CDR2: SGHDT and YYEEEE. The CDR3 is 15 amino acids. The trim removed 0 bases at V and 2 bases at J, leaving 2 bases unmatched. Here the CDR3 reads CASSLGDRGNQPQHF. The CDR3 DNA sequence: TGTGCCAGCAGCTTGGGCGACAGGGGCAATCAGCCCCAGCATTTT.

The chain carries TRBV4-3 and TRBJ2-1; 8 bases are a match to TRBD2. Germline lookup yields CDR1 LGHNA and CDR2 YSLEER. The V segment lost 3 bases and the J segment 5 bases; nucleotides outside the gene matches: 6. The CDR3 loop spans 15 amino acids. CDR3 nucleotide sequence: TGCGCCAGCAGCCATGGGCGGGGACTAGACAATGAGCAGTTCTTC. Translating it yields CASSHGRGLDNEQFF.

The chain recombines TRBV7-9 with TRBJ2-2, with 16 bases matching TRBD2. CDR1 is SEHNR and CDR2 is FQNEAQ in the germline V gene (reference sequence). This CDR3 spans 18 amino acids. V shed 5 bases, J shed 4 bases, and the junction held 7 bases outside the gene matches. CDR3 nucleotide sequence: TGTGCCAGCAGCCCCGCGGGACTAGCGGGGGGGTTCACCGGGGAGCTGTTTTTT. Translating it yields CASSPAGLAGGFTGELFF.

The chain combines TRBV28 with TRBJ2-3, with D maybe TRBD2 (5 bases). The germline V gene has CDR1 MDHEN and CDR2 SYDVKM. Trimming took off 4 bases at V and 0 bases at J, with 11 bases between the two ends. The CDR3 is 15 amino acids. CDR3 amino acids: CASSSSAESTDTQYF. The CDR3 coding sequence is TGTGCCAGCAGTTCATCAGCGGAGAGCACAGATACGCAGTATTTT. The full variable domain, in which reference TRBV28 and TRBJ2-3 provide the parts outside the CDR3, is DVKVTQSSRYLVKRTGEKVFLECVQDMDHENMFWYRQDPGLGLRLIYFSYDVKMKEKGDIPEGYSVSREKKERFSLILESASTNQTSMYLCASSSSAESTDTQYFGPGTRLTVL.

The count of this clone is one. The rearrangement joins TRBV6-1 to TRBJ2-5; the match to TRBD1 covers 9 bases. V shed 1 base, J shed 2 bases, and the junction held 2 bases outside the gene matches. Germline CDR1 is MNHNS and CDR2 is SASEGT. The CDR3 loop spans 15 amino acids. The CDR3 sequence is CASSEVGQGQETQYF. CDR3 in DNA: TGTGCCAGCAGTGAAGTGGGACAGGGTCAAGAGACCCAGTACTTC.

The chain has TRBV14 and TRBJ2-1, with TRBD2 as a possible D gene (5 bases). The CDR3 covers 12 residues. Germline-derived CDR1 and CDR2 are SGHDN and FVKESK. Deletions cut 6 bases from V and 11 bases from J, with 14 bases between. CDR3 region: CASSDAGLKQFF. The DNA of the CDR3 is TGTGCCAGCAGTGACGCCGGACTGAAGCAGTTCTTC.

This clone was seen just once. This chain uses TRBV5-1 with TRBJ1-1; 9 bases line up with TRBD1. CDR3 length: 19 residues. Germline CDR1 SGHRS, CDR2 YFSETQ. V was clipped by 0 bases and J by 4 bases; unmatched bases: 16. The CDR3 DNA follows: TGCGCCAGCAGCTTGGTAGCCCCGGGACAGGGTTTTGTTGTCACTGAAGCTTTCTTT. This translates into CASSLVAPGQGFVVTEAFF. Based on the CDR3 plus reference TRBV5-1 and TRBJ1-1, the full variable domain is KAGVTQTPRYLIKTRGQQVTLSCSPISGHRSVSWYQQTPGQGLQFLFEYFSETQRNKGNFPGRFSGRQFSNSRSEMNVSTLELGDSALYLCASSLVAPGQGFVVTEAFFGQGTRLTVV.

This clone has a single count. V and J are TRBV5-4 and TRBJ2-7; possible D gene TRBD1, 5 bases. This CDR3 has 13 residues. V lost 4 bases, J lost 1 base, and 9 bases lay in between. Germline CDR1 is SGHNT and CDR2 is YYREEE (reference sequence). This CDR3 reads CASSTDRSYEQYF. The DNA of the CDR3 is TGTGCCAGCAGCACCGACAGATCCTACGAGCAGTACTTC.

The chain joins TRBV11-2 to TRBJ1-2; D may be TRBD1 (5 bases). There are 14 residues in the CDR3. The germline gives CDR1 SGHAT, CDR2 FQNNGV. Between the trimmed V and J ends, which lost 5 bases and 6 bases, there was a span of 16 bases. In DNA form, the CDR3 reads TGTGCCAGCAGCCATGGCCAGGGAGGGAATGGCTACACCTTC. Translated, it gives CASSHGQGGNGYTF.

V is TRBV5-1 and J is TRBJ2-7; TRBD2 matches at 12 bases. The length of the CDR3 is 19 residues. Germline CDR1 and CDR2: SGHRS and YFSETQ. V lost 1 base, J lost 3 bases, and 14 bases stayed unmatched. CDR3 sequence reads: CASSLYPHRMTSGSYEQYF. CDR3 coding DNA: TGCGCCAGCAGCTTGTACCCGCACCGGATGACTAGCGGGAGCTACGAGCAGTACTTC.

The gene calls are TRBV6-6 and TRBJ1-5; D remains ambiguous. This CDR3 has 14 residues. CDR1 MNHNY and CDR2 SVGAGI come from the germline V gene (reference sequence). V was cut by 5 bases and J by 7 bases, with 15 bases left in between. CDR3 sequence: CASSLSAGEQPQHF. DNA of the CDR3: TGTGCCAGCAGTCTCTCGGCGGGCGAACAGCCCCAGCATTTT.